Listed below are T cell receptor beta chains from one sample, sequenced in a study of regulatory T cells in long-lasting Graves disease. One entry per CDR3 protein results from TCRdb running MiXCR on the multiplex PCR reads. This sample has a few hundred thousand distinct CDR3 sequences, with roughly 13% found just once. The sample also formed part of further work on T cells in Graves' hyperthyroidism and ophthalmopathy.

The source material was peripheral blood mononuclear cells (PBMCs), sampled at new diagnosis, from a patient treated with antithyroid drugs. These receptors all stem from a young man with Graves disease. Each CDR3 is given with its conserved first and last residue. The order of the fields is J gene, V gene, clone size, CDR3 protein. Not every row has a clone size; where given, it reads once, few, many or a size class.

TRBJ1-2 TRBV9 few CASSPQGKGGYTF
TRBJ2-7 TRBV5-1 many CASSFTQGTYEQYF
TRBJ2-1 TRBV5-1 many CASSLTLAGGRNEQFF
TRBJ1-4 TRBV7-9 . CASNTQGERELFF
TRBJ2-5 TRBV4-1 few CASSQERATQYF
TRBJ2-6 TRBV7-9 many CASGPGHGANVLTF
TRBJ2-3 TRBV5-6 many CASSLAALSDTQYF
TRBJ1-6 TRBV19 few CASKRDRVSPLHF
TRBJ2-2 TRBV3-1 . CASSQVPLAIRGTGELFF
TRBJ2-4 TRBV20-1 . CSARKTDRGRNIQYF
TRBJ2-2 TRBV6-1 many CASRHGTGHTGELFF
TRBJ2-1 TRBV7-8 many CASSSTGTVHNEQFF
TRBJ2-2 TRBV27 once CAGRATGWAGELFF
TRBJ1-5 TRBV30 . CAWSVPTLWLNRGTNQPQHF
TRBJ1-1 TRBV29-1 many CSALTAMNTEAFF
TRBJ2-2 TRBV18 . CASSPLDMTGELFF
TRBJ1-5 TRBV5-7 . CASSCNQPQHF
TRBJ1-1 TRBV2 many CASNPSRAGTEAFF
TRBJ2-1 TRBV20-1 . CSAVAGLNEQFF
TRBJ2-2 TRBV12-3/TRBV12-4 many CASSLAQGNTGELFF
TRBJ2-2 TRBV11-2 . CASSFPQGLAGGRATGEPFF
TRBJ2-2 TRBV6-9 many CASSSLSTAGTSTGELFF
TRBJ2-2 TRBV25-1 many CASSERTSGTGGELFF
TRBJ2-7 TRBV20-1 many CSAGGLAEAYEQYF
TRBJ2-3 TRBV6-1 few CASTGGGPTDTQYF
TRBJ2-7 TRBV20-1 once CSARGGRGPSYEQYF
TRBJ2-1 TRBV2 many CASRGEPLNEQFF
TRBJ1-4 TRBV13 many CASSFKGDGGFNEKLFF
TRBJ2-7 TRBV18 many CASSPGRTYEQYF
TRBJ2-3 TRBV20-1 many CSARGRANTDTQYF
TRBJ2-5 TRBV20-1 . CSARGWGQETQYF
TRBJ2-7 TRBV3-1 . CASSHVSGTSEQYF
TRBJ2-2 TRBV14 many CASSHLGLAGGITGELFF
TRBJ2-7 TRBV11-2 . CASSSWRGRRGSYEQYF